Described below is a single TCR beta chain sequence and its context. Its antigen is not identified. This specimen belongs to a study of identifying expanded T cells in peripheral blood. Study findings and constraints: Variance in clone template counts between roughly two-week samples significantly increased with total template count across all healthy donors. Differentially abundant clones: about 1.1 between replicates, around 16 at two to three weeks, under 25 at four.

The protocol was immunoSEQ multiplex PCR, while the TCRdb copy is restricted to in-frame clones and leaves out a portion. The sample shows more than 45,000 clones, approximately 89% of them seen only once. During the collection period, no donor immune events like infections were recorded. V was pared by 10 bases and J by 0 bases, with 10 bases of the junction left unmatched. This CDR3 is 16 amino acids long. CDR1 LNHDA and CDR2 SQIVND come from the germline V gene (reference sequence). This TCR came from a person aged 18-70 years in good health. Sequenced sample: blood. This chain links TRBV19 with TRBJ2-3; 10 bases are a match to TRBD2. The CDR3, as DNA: TGTGCCACCCGCCTTGGGACTAGCGCTAGCACAGATACGCAGTATTTT. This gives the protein CATRLGTSASTDTQYF.